This T cell receptor beta chain is from a study of blood T cell repertoires in COVID-19. At the level of the study: COVID-19 samples from acute and convalescent phases originated in the United States, Italy and Spain. Sources were T cells, B-cell-depleted T cells, or PBMCs; the material itself was cDNA or gDNA.

The CDR3 has 13 amino acids. V was shortened by 6 bases and J by 3 bases, with 12 bases between the two germline ends. Germline CDR1 MNHEY, CDR2 SVGAGI. The Seattle site enrolled patients during active infection and followed them longitudinally. Profiled with immunoSEQ multiplex PCR; TCRdb holds only in-frame clones, not every one. This table holds hundreds of thousands of clones, around 92% found once. This clone was counted a single time. The receptor comes from a woman younger than 45 with COVID-19, enrolled during active disease. The source material was peripheral blood. The J gene is TRBJ2-7, the V gene TRBV6-5, with D possibly TRBD1 on 6 matching bases. This CDR3 reads CASSRQVLYEQYF. In nucleotides, the CDR3 is TGTGCCAGCAGCCGACAGGTCCTCTACGAGCAGTACTTC.